This paragraph covers one TCR beta chain sequence. It lacks a known antigen. Qualities for individual bases were not recorded, and no much larger clone is one base off. The sample is drawn from a study of regulatory T cells in long-lasting Graves disease listed by TCRdb under 2021. Some background on the complete study: To count as having persistent Graves' disease, a patient had to have received antithyroid drug treatment for over 5 years with TSH receptor autoantibodies remaining persistently positive. The study was conducted in China and was registered as a clinical trial. This study used TCR sequencing and RNA sequencing of peripheral blood to compare persistent Graves' disease patients against newly diagnosed Graves' disease patients. Antithyroid drugs had been taken for 8.5 to 13 years on average by persistent Graves' disease patients in the clinical cohort. A total of about 35 samples underwent TCR sequencing, from some 13 patients with persistent Graves' disease and roughly 20 patients with newly diagnosed Graves' disease. General conclusions and limits of the study: Patients with persistent disease shared more public clonotypes (around 3,000) than newly diagnosed patients did (about 1,000). The authors acknowledged the small sample size as a limitation that may reduce accuracy. Because the primary lesion, thyroid tissue, could not be accessed, the study looked at peripheral blood alone. Only the TCR beta chain was sequenced and analyzed. TRBV28, TRBJ1-2 and TRBJ2-5 were preferentially used in persistent disease, while TRBV20-1 and TRBJ2-1 were favored in newly diagnosed disease. Compared with newly diagnosed patients, patients with persistent Graves' disease had lower TCR Shannon entropy and fewer highly expanded clones, which suggests clonal expansion.

CDR1 ENHRY and CDR2 SYGVKD were looked up in the germline V gene. The trim is 7 bases for V and 6 bases for J, with a gap of 18 bases between the germline ends. From cysteine to phenylalanine, the CDR3 is 14 amino acids long. The CDR3 DNA has 42 bases and is translated from base 1. Libraries were prepared through multiplex PCR. Sequencing instrument: Illumina HiSeq 4000. To build TCR beta libraries, CDR3 regions were amplified by Arm-PCR using iRepertoire HTBI primers. Before sequencing, the PCR products underwent gel purification. The original methods were these. Gene usage analysis of CDR3 amino acid clonotypes relied on the roughly 60 TRBV and 12 to 15 TRBJ segments identified across samples. COPE and FqMerger were used to merge the filtered high-quality paired reads into contigs. BLAST was used to align contigs to IMGT TRBV, TRBD and TRBJ reference genes, and CDR3 was defined according to IMGT. Any clonotype with a frequency above 0.1% was classified as a highly expanded clone. Shannon entropy served as the measure of repertoire diversity, while the Gini coefficient captured V-J evenness. A clonotype found in more than one individual was treated as public. Starting from the raw public reads, TCRdb applied fastp trimming at Q25, assembled clones with MiXCR and retained in-frame beta chains. A single entry per CDR3 protein holds the most common genes and DNA from its merged rows. The V and J calls here are based on TCRdb, not the publication. The sample table lists a few hundred thousand distinct CDR3 sequences, about a quarter of them with a count of one. Roughly 30% of the sample is taken by the ten largest.

The sample's time point label, decoded: persistent/refractory GD, antithyroid drugs over 5 years with positive TRAb. For both TCR sequencing and RNA sequencing, RNA was extracted from PBMCs using TRIzol. Graves' disease was diagnosed according to American Thyroid Association guidelines. Patients were recruited from an endocrinology department in Xi'an, China. From each patient, nine milliliters of peripheral blood was collected into an EDTA anticoagulant tube. Ficoll Paque Plus density gradient separation was used to isolate PBMCs, and no additional T cell sorting was done. An Agilent 2100 Bioanalyzer and agarose gel were used to check RNA quality, and a NanoDrop 2000 was used to measure RNA concentration.

The material was peripheral blood mononuclear cells (PBMCs), obtained when the disease was refractory, from a patient treated with antithyroid drugs. This TCR came from a female donor with Graves disease. The rearrangement joined TRBV10-3 to TRBJ1-1; no confident D gene assignment can be made. The CDR3 here reads CAIKLGALEAEAFF. The nucleotide sequence is given as TGTGCCATCAAACTCGGAGCCCTGGAGGCTGAAGCTTTCTTT.